The 24 T cell receptor beta chains below were found in one sample sequenced in a study of cytotoxic CD8 clonotypes in ibrutinib-treated CLL. Generated by immunoSEQ multiplex PCR, the TCRdb table keeps only in-frame clones and is missing some. The profile shows some 14,000 clones, approximately 52% of them singletons. The starting material was PBMCs, obtained at an approximately 25-month disease-progression time point, from a patient treated with ibrutinib. The receptor source for this set is a human donor with chronic lymphocytic leukemia.

This clone was observed a few times. This chain joins TRBV4-2 and TRBJ2-7; D gene ambiguous. V gave up 3 bases and J gave up 0 bases, with 12 bases separating them. This CDR3 is built from 15 residues. CDR1 and CDR2 (germline): LGHNA, YNFKEQ. The CDR3 sequence: CASSQAGLSSYEQYF. CDR3 nucleotides: TGTGCCAGCAGCCAGGCCGGGCTCAGCTCCTACGAGCAGTACTTC.

A few counts support this clone. The rearrangement uses TRBV19 and TRBJ1-2; TRBD1 agrees at 9 bases. The V and J ends lost 4 bases and 0 bases, in that order; junction bases with no gene match: 3. Looked up from germline, CDR1 is LNHDA and CDR2 is SQIVND (reference sequence). The CDR3 runs to 15 residues. CDR3 residues: CASSTDRGTNYGYTF. The CDR3 DNA sequence: TGTGCCAGTAGTACGGACAGGGGAACTAACTATGGCTACACCTTC. Full variable domain (remainder filled in from reference TRBV19 and TRBJ1-2): DGGITQSPKYLFRKEGQNVTLSCEQNLNHDAMYWYRQDPGQGLRLIYYSQIVNDFQKGDIAEGYSVSREKKESFPLTVTSAQKNPTAFYLCASSTDRGTNYGYTFGSGTRLTVV.

The rearrangement joins TRBV5-5 to TRBJ2-2, with D possibly matching TRBD2 (6 bases). Germline CDR1 reads SGHKS; CDR2 reads YYEKEE (reference sequence). V shed 3 bases and J shed 2 bases, with 17 bases lying between them. The CDR3 is 17 residues long. The CDR3 reads CASSSAIGTQNTGELFF. CDR3 in DNA: TGTGCCAGCAGCTCGGCAATTGGGACTCAAAACACCGGGGAGCTGTTTTTT.

This sequence joins TRBV5-6 and TRBJ1-5; maybe TRBD1 (5 bases). The V gene's germline CDR1 is SGHDT and CDR2 YYEEEE. V gave up 6 bases and J gave up 3 bases, with 19 bases separating them. The CDR3 is 16 amino acids. CDR3 in DNA: TGTGCCAGCACAAATTTCGGGCAACAGGACAATCAGCCCCAGCATTTT. Encoded protein: CASTNFGQQDNQPQHF.

V and J are TRBV9 and TRBJ1-1, with no clear D. V dropped 0 bases and J dropped 0 bases, with 9 bases sitting between them. CDR1 SGDLS and CDR2 YYNGEE come from the germline V gene. This CDR3 is built from 15 residues. The CDR3 reads CASSVEPGLNTEAFF. The CDR3 DNA reads TGTGCCAGCAGCGTAGAACCGGGTCTGAACACTGAAGCTTTCTTT.

This clone was detected only a few times. The chain is built from TRBV29-1 and TRBJ1-1, with D unclear. The CDR3 is 10 amino acids. V was cut by 7 bases and J by 5 bases, with 8 bases left in between. CDR1 is SQVTM and CDR2 is ANQGSEA in the germline V gene. DNA for the CDR3: TGCAGCGGACAATGGACTGAAGCTTTCTTT. It is translated as CSGQWTEAFF.

The chain carries TRBV25-1 and TRBJ2-7; 8 nucleotides line up with TRBD2. J was trimmed by 2 bases and V by 7 bases; bases with no gene match: 4. From germline, CDR1 is MGHDK and CDR2 SYGVNS. CDR3 length equals 13 residues. The CDR3 DNA follows: TGTGCCAGCAAAGCGGGGGTTACCTACGAGCAGTACTTC. Translating gives CASKAGVTYEQYF.

The rearrangement uses TRBV2 and TRBJ1-5, with D maybe TRBD1 (5 bases). Trimming shortened V by 0 bases and J by 4 bases, and 7 bases separated the two germline ends. Germline V CDR1 and CDR2: SNHLY, FYNNEI. This CDR3 is built from 14 residues. The CDR3 DNA is TGTGCCAGCAGTGAAGCTTGGGGGAATCAGCCCCAGCATTTT. Protein sequence: CASSEAWGNQPQHF.

To note about this clone: The sample has other DNA sequences that encode this CDR3 too. This chain uses TRBV9 with TRBJ2-7; D is undetermined. CDR1 and CDR2 from the germline V gene are SGDLS and YYNGEE. Trimming took 4 bases from V and 0 from J, leaving 8 bases between them. CDR3 length: 13 residues. CDR3 region: CASSPPSSYEQYF. As DNA, the CDR3 is TGTGCCAGCAGCCCCCCAAGCTCCTACGAGCAGTACTTC.

J is TRBJ1-4 and V is TRBV9; 7 bases match TRBD1. This CDR3 is built from 13 residues. The junction had 4 bases not matched to a gene; V was cut back by 4 bases and J by 7 bases. Per the germline V gene, CDR1 is SGDLS and CDR2 is YYNGEE. CDR3 nucleotide sequence: TGTGCCAGCAGCTTGACAGGGTCTGAAAAACTGTTTTTT. Translation gives CASSLTGSEKLFF.

The genes are TRBV11-2 and TRBJ1-2, with 7 bases fitting TRBD1. This CDR3 region has 13 residues. CDR1 is SGHAT, CDR2 FQNNGV, per germline. Trimming at V came to 4 bases and at J to 6 bases, leaving 5 bases not matched to a gene. CDR3 in DNA: TGTGCCAGCAGCTATGGCAGGGGGGATGGCTACACCTTC. Its protein product is CASSYGRGDGYTF.

The chain couples TRBV18 to TRBJ1-5, with TRBD1 matching 7 bases. The trim removed 6 bases at V and 0 bases at J, leaving 8 bases unmatched. Germline CDR1 is KGHSH and CDR2 is LQKENI. This CDR3 has 16 amino acids. The CDR3 DNA follows: TGTGCCAGCTCTACCTCAGGGGGATATAGCAATCAGCCCCAGCATTTT. Translation: CASSTSGGYSNQPQHF.

On this clone itself: A junction boundary mismatches the germline segment, possibly from a read error. The CDR3 reads CASSQELSVSGLGLF. The DNA for the CDR3 is TGCGCCAGCAGCCAAGAGCTCTCAGTCTCGGGGCTTGGTCTCTTT. The V and J genes are TRBV4-1 and TRBJ1-1, with TRBD1 as a possible D gene (5 bases). CDR1 is MGHRA, CDR2 YSYEKL, per germline. The CDR3 runs 15 residues.

In DNA form, the CDR3 reads TGTGCCACCAGCAGAGACAGGGGGCATGGCTACACCTTC. It translates to CATSRDRGHGYTF. This chain joins TRBV15 and TRBJ1-2; 8 bases are shared with TRBD1. The germline V gene has CDR1 LNHNV and CDR2 YYDKDF (reference sequence). This CDR3 contains 13 residues. V lost 0 bases, J lost 6 bases, and 0 bases stayed unmatched.

Regarding this clone: An end of the junction differs from the germline gene, which may be a read error. This chain joins TRBV7-9 and TRBJ1-2; D is unclear. This CDR3 has 15 residues. Looked up from germline, CDR1 is SEHNR and CDR2 is FQNEAQ (reference sequence). The CDR3 DNA reads TGTGTCAGCAGCTACCGTTACAGTGGGAGAGGTGGCTACACCTTC. Protein product: CVSSYRYSGRGGYTF.

This clone was found a few times. The chain has TRBV4-1 and TRBJ1-5; possible D gene TRBD1, 5 bases. Germline CDR1 is MGHRA and CDR2 is YSYEKL. The CDR3 totals 13 residues. Trimming pared 5 bases from V and 4 bases from J, leaving 9 bases between. The DNA of the CDR3 is TGCGCCAGCAGCACGGGGGTAAATCAGCCCCAGCATTTT. It is translated as CASSTGVNQPQHF.

This clone showed up just a few times. The V call is TRBV2, the J call TRBJ1-2; the match to TRBD1 covers 7 bases. The J segment lost 4 bases and the V segment lost 0 bases, leaving 5 bases of the junction unmatched. Germline CDR1 reads SNHLY; CDR2 reads FYNNEI. The length of the CDR3 is 15 residues. As DNA, the CDR3 is TGTGCCAGCAGTGAAGCTCGGCAGGGGGGCTATGGCTACACCTTC. Its translation is CASSEARQGGYGYTF.

The J gene is TRBJ2-7, the V gene TRBV5-4; the D gene is possibly TRBD1 (5 bases). Trimming stripped 0 bases from V and 2 bases from J, with 9 bases between. The CDR3 loop spans 14 amino acids. Germline V lookup: CDR1 SGHNT, CDR2 YYREEE (reference sequence). The CDR3 DNA reads TGTGCCAGCAGCTTGGACAGGACCACCTACGAGCAGTACTTC. It encodes CASSLDRTTYEQYF. The full variable domain, completed using reference TRBV5-4 and TRBJ2-7, is ETGVTQSPTHLIKTRGQQVTLRCSSQSGHNTVSWYQQALGQGPQFIFQYYREEENGRGNFPPRFSGLQFPNYSSELNVNALELDDSALYLCASSLDRTTYEQYFGPGTRLTVT.

The chain combines TRBV19 with TRBJ1-2; 10 positions agree with TRBD1. The CDR3 length is 12 residues. After removal of 9 bases from V and 7 bases from J, the junction contained 5 bases not matched to a gene. Germline V gives CDR1 LNHDA, CDR2 SQIVND (reference sequence). For the CDR3, the DNA is TGTGCCAGCCGACAGGGGGCGGCTGGCTACACCTTC. This sequence encodes CASRQGAAGYTF. The full variable domain, rest sourced from reference TRBV19 and TRBJ1-2, is DGGITQSPKYLFRKEGQNVTLSCEQNLNHDAMYWYRQDPGQGLRLIYYSQIVNDFQKGDIAEGYSVSREKKESFPLTVTSAQKNPTAFYLCASRQGAAGYTFGSGTRLTVV.

The gene calls are TRBV18 and TRBJ2-1, with 8 bases aligning to TRBD2. Germline CDR1 and CDR2: KGHSH and LQKENI. This CDR3 spans 15 amino acids. Trimming cost V 3 bases and J 8 bases; bases outside gene matches: 9. The CDR3 sequence is CASSPPGLGDDEQFF. The CDR3 DNA is TGTGCCAGCTCACCGCCGGGACTAGGGGATGATGAGCAGTTCTTC.

The J gene is TRBJ1-3, the V gene TRBV5-5; unclear D gene. This CDR3 has 15 residues. Trimming took off 0 bases at V and 0 bases at J, with 7 bases between the two ends. Germline V gene data show CDR1 as SGHKS and CDR2 as YYEKEE (reference sequence). CDR3 amino acids: CASSLVVDSGNTIYF. In DNA form, the CDR3 reads TGTGCCAGCAGCTTGGTGGTAGACTCTGGAAACACCATATATTTT.

This clone was observed a few times. The rearrangement links TRBV21-1 to TRBJ2-7; the listed D gene, TRBD2, was not tested against the DNA. TRBV21-1 is reported as a pseudogene. The CDR3 runs to 16 residues. CDR3: CASSPCLAGKSYEQYF. The DNA for the CDR3 is TGTGCCAGCAGCCCATGCCTAGCGGGTAAGTCCTACGAGCAGTACTTC.

By share of the sample, this clone is medium-sized. The chain has TRBV15 and TRBJ1-2, with D possibly being TRBD1 (6 bases). This CDR3 contains 15 residues. The germline gives CDR1 LNHNV, CDR2 YYDKDF (reference sequence). Trimming left V 0 bases short and J 3 bases short, with 11 bases between. The DNA for the CDR3 is TGTGCCACCAGCAGAGATTTGGGGGGCGACTATGGCTACACCTTC. Its translation is CATSRDLGGDYGYTF.

The chain uses TRBV9 and TRBJ2-2; TRBD1 might be the D (6 bases). The CDR3 loop spans 15 amino acids. Per the germline V gene, CDR1 is SGDLS and CDR2 is YYNGEE. With 3 bases removed from V and 1 base from J, the gap between germline ends came to 10 bases. The CDR3 here is CASSEAGVNTGELFF. The CDR3 coding sequence is TGTGCCAGCAGCGAGGCAGGGGTGAACACCGGGGAGCTGTTTTTT.